The present T cell receptor beta chain was sequenced within a study of shared clonotypes between healthy human individuals. Whole-study findings and limits: Sequencing depth was predicted to influence how clonotypes are shared among donors. It was observed that 4% to 6% of naive CD4 clonotypes were shared across a handful of donors.

Naivety among CD8 cells was defined by CD45RO negativity and positive CCR7 selection, thereby excluding terminally differentiated effector memory CD45RA+ cells. Every subset had its genomic DNA shared out evenly among several immunoSEQ plates. Here immunoSEQ multiplex PCR was the method, and the copy in TCRdb shows in-frame clones only, minus some. This table has around 550,000 clones, roughly 95% appearing once. Trimming removed 3 bases at V and 4 bases at J, with 16 bases between. Germline V gene data show CDR1 as MNHNS and CDR2 as SASEGT. The CDR3 sequence is 15 residues long. A remark on this clone: Its target is not known.

Sequenced material: naive CD8+ T cells sorted from blood. This TCR derives from a woman aged 30 to 39 in good health. The gene calls are TRBV6-1 and TRBJ2-7; maybe TRBD2 (6 bases). CDR3: CASSEGGLGSYEQYF. The CDR3 bases are TGTGCCAGCAGTGAGGGGGGTTTGGGCAGTTACGAGCAGTACTTC.